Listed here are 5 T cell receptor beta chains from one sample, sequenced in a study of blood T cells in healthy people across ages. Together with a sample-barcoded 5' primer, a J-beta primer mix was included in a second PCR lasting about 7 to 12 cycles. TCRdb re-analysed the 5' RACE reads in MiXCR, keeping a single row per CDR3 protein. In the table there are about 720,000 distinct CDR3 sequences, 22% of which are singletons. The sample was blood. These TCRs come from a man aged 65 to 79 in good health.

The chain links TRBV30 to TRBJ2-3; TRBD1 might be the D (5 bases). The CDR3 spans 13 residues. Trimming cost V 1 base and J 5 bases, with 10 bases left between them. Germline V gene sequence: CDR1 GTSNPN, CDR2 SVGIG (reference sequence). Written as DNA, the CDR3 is TGTGCCTGGAGTGAGGGGCCGGTAGATACGCAGTATTTT. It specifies CAWSEGPVDTQYF.

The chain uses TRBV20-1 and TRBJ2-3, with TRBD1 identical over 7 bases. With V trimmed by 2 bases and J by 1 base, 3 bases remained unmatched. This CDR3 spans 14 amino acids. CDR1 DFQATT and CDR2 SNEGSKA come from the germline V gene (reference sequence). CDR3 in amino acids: CSARKQGRTDTQYF. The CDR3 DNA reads TGCAGTGCTAGAAAACAGGGGCGCACAGATACGCAGTATTTT.

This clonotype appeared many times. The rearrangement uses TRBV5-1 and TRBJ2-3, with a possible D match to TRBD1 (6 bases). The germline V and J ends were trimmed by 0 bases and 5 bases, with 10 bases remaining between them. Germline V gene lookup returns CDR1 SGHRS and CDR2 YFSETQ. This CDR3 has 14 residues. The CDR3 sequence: CASSLDLQGDTQYF. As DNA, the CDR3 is TGCGCCAGCAGCTTGGATTTACAGGGAGATACGCAGTATTTT. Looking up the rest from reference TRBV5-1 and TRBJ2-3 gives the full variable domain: KAGVTQTPRYLIKTRGQQVTLSCSPISGHRSVSWYQQTPGQGLQFLFEYFSETQRNKGNFPGRFSGRQFSNSRSEMNVSTLELGDSALYLCASSLDLQGDTQYFGPGTRLTVL.

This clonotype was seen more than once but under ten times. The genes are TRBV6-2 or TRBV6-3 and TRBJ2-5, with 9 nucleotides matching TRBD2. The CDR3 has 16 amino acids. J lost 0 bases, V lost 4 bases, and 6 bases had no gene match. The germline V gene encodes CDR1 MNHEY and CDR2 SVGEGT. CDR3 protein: CASSFRLAANQETQYF. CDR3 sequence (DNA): TGTGCCAGCAGTTTTCGACTAGCGGCTAACCAAGAGACCCAGTACTTC.

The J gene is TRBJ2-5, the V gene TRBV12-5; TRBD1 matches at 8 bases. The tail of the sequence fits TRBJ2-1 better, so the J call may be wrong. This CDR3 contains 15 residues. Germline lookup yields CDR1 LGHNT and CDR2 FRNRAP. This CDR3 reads CASGISGGAGNEQFF. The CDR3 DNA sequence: TGTGCTAGTGGTATATCAGGGGGCGCGGGTAATGAGCAGTTCTTC.